Reported below is one T cell receptor (beta chain). In the original analysis: Estimated nucleated cell counts came from reference gene primer amplification. Some clones are missing from TCRdb's copy, which holds only in-frame ones; the method was immunoSEQ multiplex PCR. D and trimming come from the DNA, and the V and J calls and clone size come from that table. Of about 75,000 clones detected, approximately 85% appear once; the ten largest clones hold less than 6%. These data are taken from a study of blood T cell repertoires in COVID-19. Study-wide background: Samples of COVID-19 (acute and convalescent) were obtained from the United States, Italy and Spain. Sources were T cells, B-cell-depleted T cells, or PBMCs; the material itself was cDNA or gDNA.

CDR1 LGHNA and CDR2 YSLEER come from the germline V gene. V was shortened by 3 bases and J by 4 bases, with 12 bases between the two germline ends. This CDR3 has 14 residues. The receptor comes from a woman older than 75 with active or convalescent COVID-19. This chain joins TRBV4-3 and TRBJ1-2, with D uncertain. The sample consisted of peripheral blood. CDR3 in DNA: TGCGCCAGCAGCCAGCCCTCACAGACCTATGGCTACACCTTC. It codes for CASSQPSQTYGYTF.